These T cell receptor beta chains were read from a single sample in a study of T cells in Graves' hyperthyroidism and ophthalmopathy. Each CDR3 protein is one row after TCRdb ran MiXCR on the multiplex PCR reads. Of some 370,000 distinct CDR3 sequences in the sample, around 15% are singletons; the top ten hold around 28%. Sequencing used blood. These receptor sequences come from a man aged 45 to 65 with Graves' ophthalmopathy. CDR3s include the opening cysteine and the closing phenylalanine or tryptophan. A D gene is named only where the DNA matches it firmly. The size entry is marked missing in some rows and otherwise reads once, few, many or a size class.

cdr3_nt: TGTGCCAGCAGACCGGGACTAGCGGGAGCCGGGGAGCTGTTTTTT
cdr3_aa: CASRPGLAGAGELFF
d_call: TRBD2
j_call: TRBJ2-2
cdr3_length: 15
clone_size: many
v_call: TRBV12-3/TRBV12-4

cdr3_nt: TGCAGTGCTAGTGGTGTCCCCGGACGGTCCTACGAGCAGTACTTC
cdr3_aa: CSASGVPGRSYEQYF
d_call: .
j_call: TRBJ2-7
cdr3_length: 15
clone_size: many
v_call: TRBV20-1

cdr3_nt: TGCAGTGCTAGAGGGGTCGACACAGATACGCAGTATTTT
cdr3_aa: CSARGVDTDTQYF
d_call: .
j_call: TRBJ2-3
cdr3_length: 13
clone_size: many
v_call: TRBV20-1

cdr3_nt: TGTGCCAGCAGGCGACAGGGATCAGACGAGCAGTACTTC
cdr3_aa: CASRRQGSDEQYF
d_call: TRBD1
j_call: TRBJ2-7
cdr3_length: 13
clone_size: many
v_call: TRBV12-3/TRBV12-4

cdr3_nt: TGTGCCAGCACTTTCAACGAGAGGTTAATCGGGGAGCAGTTCTTC
cdr3_aa: CASTFNERLIGEQFF
d_call: .
j_call: TRBJ2-1
cdr3_length: 15
clone_size: many
v_call: TRBV6-1

cdr3_nt: TGCGCCAGCAGCTTAGCCGGACAGGGGGAAGGCTACACCTTC
cdr3_aa: CASSLAGQGEGYTF
d_call: TRBD1
j_call: TRBJ1-2
cdr3_length: 14
clone_size: .
v_call: TRBV5-1

cdr3_nt: TGTGCCACCAGCAGAGGAAGAAGCGGGAATCTATACGAGCAGTACTTC
cdr3_aa: CATSRGRSGNLYEQYF
d_call: TRBD2
j_call: TRBJ2-7
cdr3_length: 16
clone_size: .
v_call: TRBV15

cdr3_nt: TGTGCCAGCGGCCCGGACAGGGGGGATACGCAGTATTTT
cdr3_aa: CASGPDRGDTQYF
d_call: TRBD1
j_call: TRBJ2-3
cdr3_length: 13
clone_size: many
v_call: TRBV7-8

cdr3_nt: TGTGCCAGCAGCCAAGCCCCAGAGACCCAGTACTTC
cdr3_aa: CASSQAPETQYF
d_call: .
j_call: TRBJ2-5
cdr3_length: 12
clone_size: many
v_call: TRBV3-1

cdr3_nt: TGCAGTGCTGGAAGGACTAGCGGAACTAGCACCGCTGTGGTTGTTACGCAGTATTTT
cdr3_aa: CSAGRTSGTSTAVVVTQYF
d_call: TRBD2
j_call: TRBJ2-3
cdr3_length: 19
clone_size: many
v_call: TRBV20-1

cdr3_nt: TGCAGCGTTGAAACAGGGGCGAATGAAAAACTGTTTTTT
cdr3_aa: CSVETGANEKLFF
d_call: TRBD1
j_call: TRBJ1-4
cdr3_length: 13
clone_size: .
v_call: TRBV29-1

cdr3_nt: TGCGCCAGCAGTGCTGGGAGGGACGAGAATGAGCAGTTCTTC
cdr3_aa: CASSAGRDENEQFF
d_call: TRBD2
j_call: TRBJ2-1
cdr3_length: 14
clone_size: many
v_call: TRBV10-1

cdr3_nt: TGTGCCAGCAGCTTAGTTGGGGGAGTCGGGGAGACCCAGTACTTC
cdr3_aa: CASSLVGGVGETQYF
d_call: .
j_call: TRBJ2-5
cdr3_length: 15
clone_size: many
v_call: TRBV11-2

cdr3_nt: TGTGCCAGCAGCTTAGTGGGGGTCCTTGGCGGGGCTAGCTCCTACGAGCAGTACTTC
cdr3_aa: CASSLVGVLGGASSYEQYF
d_call: .
j_call: TRBJ2-7
cdr3_length: 19
clone_size: few
v_call: TRBV7-2

cdr3_nt: TGTGCCAGCAGTTTGACTAGCGGGAGGGCCGGTTACGAGCAGTACTTC
cdr3_aa: CASSLTSGRAGYEQYF
d_call: TRBD2
j_call: TRBJ2-7
cdr3_length: 16
clone_size: .
v_call: TRBV2

cdr3_nt: TGTGCCAGCAGCTCGGACAGGGGGTACACTGAAGCTTTCTTT
cdr3_aa: CASSSDRGYTEAFF
d_call: TRBD1
j_call: TRBJ1-1
cdr3_length: 14
clone_size: many
v_call: TRBV7-9

cdr3_nt: TGCGCCAGCAGCTTGGAACAGATAACCTACGAGCAGTACTTC
cdr3_aa: CASSLEQITYEQYF
d_call: .
j_call: TRBJ2-7
cdr3_length: 14
clone_size: many
v_call: TRBV5-1

cdr3_nt: TGTGCCAGCAGCTTAGCTCGGGGATCAGCCTGGGAAAAACTGTTTTTT
cdr3_aa: CASSLARGSAWEKLFF
d_call: .
j_call: TRBJ1-4
cdr3_length: 16
clone_size: .
v_call: TRBV7-4

cdr3_nt: TGTGCCAGTAAGGTAGGAGGATCCCAGGGCGCCACTGAAGCTTTCTTT
cdr3_aa: CASKVGGSQGATEAFF
d_call: .
j_call: TRBJ1-1
cdr3_length: 16
clone_size: many
v_call: TRBV19

cdr3_nt: TGTGCCAGCAGCGTTGCAGGGGATTACTATGGCTACACCTTC
cdr3_aa: CASSVAGDYYGYTF
d_call: .
j_call: TRBJ1-2
cdr3_length: 14
clone_size: .
v_call: TRBV9

cdr3_nt: TGTGCCATCAGTGCAACCGGGACATCAGGGGACGAGCAGTACTTC
cdr3_aa: CAISATGTSGDEQYF
d_call: .
j_call: TRBJ2-7
cdr3_length: 15
clone_size: many
v_call: TRBV10-3

cdr3_nt: TGTGCCAGCAGTTACGGGGCGATTGGCTACACCTTC
cdr3_aa: CASSYGAIGYTF
d_call: .
j_call: TRBJ1-2
cdr3_length: 12
clone_size: many
v_call: TRBV6-2/TRBV6-3

cdr3_nt: TGTGCCAGCTCACCGATCTCCGGGACAGGGCCGCCCAACCAAAGGGACACTGAAGCTTTCTTT
cdr3_aa: CASSPISGTGPPNQRDTEAFF
d_call: TRBD1
j_call: TRBJ1-1
cdr3_length: 21
clone_size: once
v_call: TRBV18

cdr3_nt: TGCGCCAGCAGCCCACAGGGGGCCCATCTCCCCCAAGAAGCTTTCTTT
cdr3_aa: CASSPQGAHLPQEAFF
d_call: TRBD1
j_call: TRBJ1-1
cdr3_length: 16
clone_size: many
v_call: TRBV5-1

cdr3_nt: TGTGCCAGCATGTCCGGGGAATTGGGGGAGCAGTACTTC
cdr3_aa: CASMSGELGEQYF
d_call: .
j_call: TRBJ2-7
cdr3_length: 13
clone_size: many
v_call: TRBV13

cdr3_nt: TGTGCCTATGCATGGGATTGGAGCCTTAACATGAACACTGAAGCTTTCTTT
cdr3_aa: CAYAWDWSLNMNTEAFF
d_call: .
j_call: TRBJ1-1
cdr3_length: 17
clone_size: .
v_call: TRBV30

cdr3_nt: TGCGCCAGCAGCTACCTGACAGGGGGTGTTTCTAATGAGCAGTTCTTC
cdr3_aa: CASSYLTGGVSNEQFF
d_call: TRBD1
j_call: TRBJ2-1
cdr3_length: 16
clone_size: few
v_call: TRBV5-1

cdr3_nt: TGTGCTGTCGGTGATGGGGCGGGAGGAGGTTATGAGCAGTTCTTC
cdr3_aa: CAVGDGAGGGYEQFF
d_call: TRBD2
j_call: TRBJ2-1
cdr3_length: 15
clone_size: many
v_call: TRBV7-7

cdr3_nt: TGTGCCAGCAGCGCCCTAGTGGGAGGGATCGCAGATACGCAGTATTTT
cdr3_aa: CASSALVGGIADTQYF
d_call: TRBD2
j_call: TRBJ2-3
cdr3_length: 16
clone_size: few
v_call: TRBV6-1

cdr3_nt: TGTGCCAGCAGCTTAATGGCGACTAGCGGGTTCACAGATACGCAGTATTTT
cdr3_aa: CASSLMATSGFTDTQYF
d_call: TRBD2
j_call: TRBJ2-3
cdr3_length: 17
clone_size: many
v_call: TRBV7-6

cdr3_nt: TGTGCCAGCAGCTTAGTACCATCGGCAGGGACATACGAGCAGTACTTC
cdr3_aa: CASSLVPSAGTYEQYF
d_call: .
j_call: TRBJ2-7
cdr3_length: 16
clone_size: many
v_call: TRBV7-9

cdr3_nt: TGTGCCAGCAGCCAATACACTAGCGGTTACGAGCAGTACTTC
cdr3_aa: CASSQYTSGYEQYF
d_call: TRBD2
j_call: TRBJ2-7
cdr3_length: 14
clone_size: many
v_call: TRBV3-1

cdr3_nt: TGTGCCAGCAGCTCGAGGGGTGTGGACGAGCAGTACTTC
cdr3_aa: CASSSRGVDEQYF
d_call: .
j_call: TRBJ2-7
cdr3_length: 13
clone_size: few
v_call: TRBV9

cdr3_nt: TGTGCCAGCAGCCCGAAGAGAGGCAACACTGAAGCTTTCTTT
cdr3_aa: CASSPKRGNTEAFF
d_call: .
j_call: TRBJ1-1
cdr3_length: 14
clone_size: .
v_call: TRBV14

cdr3_nt: TGTGCCAGCAGCGTAGGCGGCAGGGGCGGCTATGGCTACACCTTC
cdr3_aa: CASSVGGRGGYGYTF
d_call: .
j_call: TRBJ1-2
cdr3_length: 15
clone_size: many
v_call: TRBV9

cdr3_nt: TGTGCCAGTAGTATGGACAGGGGGTTTCAGCCCCAGCATTTT
cdr3_aa: CASSMDRGFQPQHF
d_call: TRBD1
j_call: TRBJ1-5
cdr3_length: 14
clone_size: few
v_call: TRBV19

cdr3_nt: TGTGCCAGCAGCTTAGCCGGGACAGGGACGTACAATGAGCAGTTCTTC
cdr3_aa: CASSLAGTGTYNEQFF
d_call: TRBD1
j_call: TRBJ2-1
cdr3_length: 16
clone_size: many
v_call: TRBV7-2

cdr3_nt: TGTGCCAGCAGTTTATCGCCCAGGGGCTACGAGCAGTACTTC
cdr3_aa: CASSLSPRGYEQYF
d_call: .
j_call: TRBJ2-7
cdr3_length: 14
clone_size: many
v_call: TRBV28

cdr3_nt: TGTGCCAGTAGTATAGGAGGGACAATGGGGGCCAACGTCCTGACTTTC
cdr3_aa: CASSIGGTMGANVLTF
d_call: .
j_call: TRBJ2-6
cdr3_length: 16
clone_size: .
v_call: TRBV19

cdr3_nt: TGTGCCAGCAGACCCCGAGTCGGCGCTTTCTTT
cdr3_aa: CASRPRVGAFF
d_call: .
j_call: TRBJ1-1
cdr3_length: 11
clone_size: .
v_call: TRBV6-1